Presented here are 16 T cell receptor beta chains from one specimen sequenced in a study of T-cell memory formation after mild COVID-19. TCRdb called the 5' RACE reads again in MiXCR, with one record for every CDR3 protein. The sample lists 200,000 or so distinct CDR3 sequences, around 20% occurring once. The sequenced material came from PBMCs or a T cell subset sorted from them (not recorded which). All receptors derive from an adult woman who had mild COVID-19 (a few samples of this study predate the infection). Cell type and time point are not known.

As DNA, the CDR3 is TGCAGCGTTGATGGTGTTTACGAGCAGTACTTC. It specifies CSVDGVYEQYF. The chain carries TRBV29-1 and TRBJ2-7; unclear D gene. This CDR3 comprises 11 residues. Germline CDR1 is SQVTM and CDR2 is ANQGSEA. The V and J ends lost 3 bases and 4 bases respectively, with 7 bases between them.

This chain joins TRBV6-2 or TRBV6-3 and TRBJ2-7, with D perhaps assigned TRBD1 or TRBD2 (5 bases each). V lost 2 bases and J 3 bases, leaving 17 bases between the germline ends. This CDR3 comprises 16 residues. The germline CDR1 and CDR2 sequences are MNHEY and SVGEGT. The CDR3 spells CASSYVSGRGYYEQYF. The CDR3 nucleotides are TGTGCCAGCAGTTACGTGTCGGGAAGGGGATACTACGAGCAGTACTTC.

This clonotype was detected many times. The chain carries TRBV7-3 and TRBJ2-1; either TRBD1 or TRBD2 may supply D (5 bases each). V was trimmed by 2 bases and J by 0 bases, leaving 11 bases between them. The length of the CDR3 is 16 residues. Germline V gene sequence: CDR1 SGHTA, CDR2 FQGTGA. The CDR3 spells CASSLSGTISYNEQFF. CDR3 bases: TGTGCCAGCAGCTTATCGGGGACGATCTCCTACAATGAGCAGTTCTTC. Filled out from reference TRBV7-3 and TRBJ2-1, the complete variable domain reads GAGVSQTPSNKVTEKGKYVELRCDPISGHTALYWYRQSLGQGPEFLIYFQGTGAADDSGLPNDRFFAVRPEGSVSTLKIQRTERGDSAVYLCASSLSGTISYNEQFFGPGTRLTVL.

This clonotype turned up a few times. The chain combines TRBV20-1 with TRBJ2-3; either TRBD1 or TRBD2 may supply D (5 bases each). V was cut by 6 bases and J by 5 bases, with 18 bases left in between. This CDR3 has 14 residues. The germline V gene has CDR1 DFQATT and CDR2 SNEGSKA (reference sequence). The CDR3 spells CSANGKGALDTQYF. The CDR3 coding sequence is TGCAGTGCAAACGGGAAAGGGGCGTTAGATACGCAGTATTTT.

V is TRBV25-1 and J is TRBJ1-2; unclear D gene. Trimming shortened V by 8 bases and J by 4 bases, and 17 bases separated the two germline ends. Looked up from germline, CDR1 is MGHDK and CDR2 is SYGVNS. The CDR3 runs to 14 residues. The CDR3 nucleotides read TGTGCCAGCTCTACCAATTCAGCCAGCTATGGCTACACCTTC. This translates into CASSTNSASYGYTF.

The chain links TRBV7-9 to TRBJ2-7; a weak D match, TRBD2 (6 bases). Germline CDR1 reads SEHNR; CDR2 reads FQNEAQ (reference sequence). This CDR3 spans 16 amino acids. The V and J ends lost 5 bases and 1 base respectively, with 18 bases between them. CDR3 region: CASSHWDWSYSYEQYF. DNA of the CDR3: TGTGCCAGCAGCCACTGGGACTGGTCATATTCCTACGAGCAGTACTTC.

This clonotype has a handful of counts. The chain joins TRBV5-1 to TRBJ2-1, with TRBD2 matching 10 bases. V trimming: 4 bases; J trimming: 6 bases; junction bases outside the gene matches: 7. This CDR3 is built from 15 residues. In germline, CDR1 is SGHRS, CDR2 YFSETQ. The CDR3 is CASSQGLAKSNEQFF. The CDR3 DNA reads TGCGCCAGCAGCCAGGGACTAGCGAAGAGCAATGAGCAGTTCTTC.

The chain's CDR3 is CASSTRSPEGEQYF. The DNA for the CDR3 is TGTGCCAGCAGCACCAGGTCTCCGGAAGGGGAGCAGTACTTC. The chain combines TRBV5-4 with TRBJ2-7; D is undetermined. The V gene's germline CDR1 is SGHNT and CDR2 YYREEE (reference sequence). Trimming cost V 4 bases and J 7 bases, with 18 bases left between them. The CDR3 sequence is 14 residues long.

This clonotype was counted between two and nine times. The V and J genes are TRBV7-6 and TRBJ2-7; D is possibly TRBD2 (6 bases). Germline V gene lookup returns CDR1 SGHVS and CDR2 FNYEAQ. V dropped 7 bases and J dropped 3 bases, with 13 bases sitting between them. This CDR3 has 13 residues. The chain's CDR3 is CASTWGLNYEQYF. In DNA, the CDR3 is TGTGCCAGCACCTGGGGACTGAACTACGAGCAGTACTTC. Combining the CDR3 with reference TRBV7-6 and TRBJ2-7 gives the whole variable domain GAGVSQSPRYKVTKRGQDVALRCDPISGHVSLYWYRQALGQGPEFLTYFNYEAQQDKSGLPNDRFSAERPEGSISTLTIQRTEQRDSAMYRCASTWGLNYEQYFGPGTRLTVT.

V gene TRBV2 combines with J gene TRBJ2-7; 8 positions agree with TRBD1. Looked up from germline, CDR1 is SNHLY and CDR2 is FYNNEI. The CDR3 covers 15 residues. V dropped 8 bases and J dropped 3; count of bases not matched to a gene: 12. CDR3 bases: TGTGCCAGCGGCACTCCGACAGGGGTGGGCTACGAGCAGTACTTC. Encoded protein: CASGTPTGVGYEQYF.

This clonotype was seen a handful of times. The chain uses TRBV7-8 and TRBJ1-1, with 7 bases that match TRBD1. The CDR3 loop spans 13 amino acids. CDR1 and CDR2 (germline): SGHVS, FQNEAQ. V dropped 3 bases and J dropped 4; count of bases not matched to a gene: 2. The CDR3 sequence is CASSFDRATEAFF. As DNA, the CDR3 is TGTGCCAGCAGCTTTGACAGGGCCACTGAAGCTTTCTTT.

The table lists this clonotype with many counts. The chain uses TRBV9 and TRBJ2-2, with 7 bases lining up with TRBD1. This CDR3 region has 14 residues. Germline assignment: CDR1 SGDLS and CDR2 YYNGEE. V trimming: 2 bases; J trimming: 5 bases; junction bases outside the gene matches: 3. CDR3 in amino acids: CASSVGQATGELFF. The DNA for the CDR3 is TGTGCCAGCAGCGTTGGACAGGCAACCGGGGAGCTGTTTTTT.

This clonotype was counted a few times. The chain carries TRBV5-5 and TRBJ2-7; no clear D. This CDR3 contains 14 residues. Germline CDR1 is SGHKS and CDR2 is YYEKEE (reference sequence). V was shortened by 0 bases and J by 0 bases, with 7 bases between the two germline ends. CDR3 protein: CASSLVGSSYEQYF. CDR3 coding DNA: TGTGCCAGCAGCTTGGTGGGCAGCTCCTACGAGCAGTACTTC.

This chain uses TRBV20-1 with TRBJ2-3, with D perhaps matching TRBD2 (7 bases). V lost 7 bases, J lost 2 bases, and 16 bases lay in between. Looked up from germline, CDR1 is DFQATT and CDR2 is SNEGSKA (reference sequence). The CDR3 totals 14 residues. The CDR3 region has the DNA TGCAGTGTGAGGGGGGGGTTTTTCACAGATACGCAGTATTTT. Amino acid sequence: CSVRGGFFTDTQYF.

The table lists this clonotype with a few counts. This chain connects TRBV19 to TRBJ2-5; TRBD2 is a possible D gene (6 bases). The germline V and J ends were trimmed by 1 base and 5 bases, with 14 bases remaining between them. The CDR3 runs 15 residues. Germline V gene lookup returns CDR1 LNHDA and CDR2 SQIVND (reference sequence). CDR3 sequence: CASSIGGGYGETQYF. The CDR3 DNA is TGTGCCAGTAGTATAGGAGGAGGGTATGGGGAGACCCAGTACTTC.

In its sample, this clonotype was seen a few times. The chain joins TRBV12-3 or TRBV12-4 to TRBJ1-1, with a tentative D call TRBD1 (6 bases). The ends were cut back, 6 bases at V and 4 bases at J, with 21 bases in the middle. The CDR3 consists of 16 residues. The DNA of the CDR3 is TGTGCCAGCAGCAAAGGGCAGGGGCCAATCGGCACTGAAGCTTTCTTT. Translation: CASSKGQGPIGTEAFF.